This T cell receptor (beta chain) was identified in a study of PD-L1 blockade in urothelial cancer. The wider study: At 3 weeks (second dose) and 6 weeks after starting treatment, blood was analyzed. Per blood sample, T cells had a median of 141,255.

Clones were read by immunoSEQ multiplex PCR, and TCRdb kept only the in-frame ones, dropping some. This sample yields some 120,000 clones, of which approximately 90% are seen a single time; 1.5% to 2% belongs to the top ten. Germline V gene lookup returns CDR1 SQVTM and CDR2 ANQGSEA. V was pared by 4 bases and J by 0 bases, with 13 bases of the junction left unmatched. The CDR3 length is 18 residues. As for time point: peripheral blood 6 weeks after treatment start. J is TRBJ2-1 and V is TRBV29-1, with TRBD2 matching 9 bases. This sample comprised PBMCs, obtained around atezolizumab (anti-PD-L1) treatment. The sequence was collected from a man in his 60s with urothelial cancer. CDR3 sequence: CSVGGVGTSTSSYNEQFF. CDR3 nucleotides: TGCAGCGTTGGAGGAGTCGGGACTAGCACTAGCTCCTACAATGAGCAGTTCTTC.